This is a list of T cell receptor beta chains from one sample in a study of cytomegalovirus exposure and HLA in healthy donors. Assay used: immunoSEQ multiplex PCR; TCRdb lists only in-frame clones, some missing. The table has about 170,000 clones, roughly 83% seen once. Sequenced material: PBMCs. All receptors derive from a boy aged 2 to 10 in good health and CMV-seronegative. Both conserved end residues are part of each CDR3. Each record gives: D gene, V gene, clone size, J gene, CDR3 DNA, CDR3 protein. D genes are given only for firm matches. Size is omitted from some rows. Given values are once, few, many or a class for expanded clones.

d_gene: TRBD1
v_gene: TRBV23-1
abundance: once
j_gene: TRBJ1-5
CDR3nt: TGCGCCAGCAGTCAACGAACGACAGGGGGACTTCATCAGCCCCAGCATTTT
CDR3aa: CASSQRTTGGLHQPQHF

d_gene: -
v_gene: TRBV27
abundance: -
j_gene: TRBJ2-3
CDR3nt: TGTGCCAGCAGTTTAAACAGGGAGATCACAGATACGCAGTATTTT
CDR3aa: CASSLNREITDTQYF

d_gene: -
v_gene: TRBV29-1
abundance: -
j_gene: TRBJ2-7
CDR3nt: TGCAGCGTTGAAGAGGGGGCAGGCTCCGAGCAGTACTTC
CDR3aa: CSVEEGAGSEQYF

d_gene: -
v_gene: TRBV27
abundance: -
j_gene: TRBJ2-3
CDR3nt: TGTGCCAGCACGCCCCTGATCGGGTTAGCGGATAGCACAGATACGCAGTATTTT
CDR3aa: CASTPLIGLADSTDTQYF

d_gene: -
v_gene: TRBV11-2
abundance: -
j_gene: TRBJ2-7
CDR3nt: TGTGCCAGCAGCTTAGGACCACAGGTCCCCCCTAGTAGCGAGCAGTACTTC
CDR3aa: CASSLGPQVPPSSEQYF

d_gene: TRBD2
v_gene: TRBV2
abundance: -
j_gene: TRBJ2-1
CDR3nt: TGTGCCAGCAGTGAAAAGGGTCTAGCGGGAGTGGGGGAGCAGTTCTTC
CDR3aa: CASSEKGLAGVGEQFF

d_gene: TRBD2
v_gene: TRBV5-1
abundance: once
j_gene: TRBJ2-1
CDR3nt: TGCGCCAGCAGCTTGGTCCTAGCGGGAAATGAGCAGTTCTTC
CDR3aa: CASSLVLAGNEQFF

d_gene: TRBD2
v_gene: TRBV19
abundance: -
j_gene: TRBJ2-3
CDR3nt: TGTGCCAGTAGTATGACTAGCGGTTTCACAGATACGCAGTATTTT
CDR3aa: CASSMTSGFTDTQYF

d_gene: -
v_gene: TRBV10-3
abundance: -
j_gene: TRBJ1-1
CDR3nt: TGTGCCATCAGTGAGTCAACAACGGAGGGGAACAAAGCTGAAGCTTTCTTT
CDR3aa: CAISESTTEGNKAEAFF

d_gene: -
v_gene: TRBV7-3
abundance: -
j_gene: TRBJ2-1
CDR3nt: TGTGCCAGCAGCTTAACGGCAGGATCCAAATACAATGAGCAGTTCTTC
CDR3aa: CASSLTAGSKYNEQFF

d_gene: -
v_gene: TRBV4-1
abundance: once
j_gene: TRBJ1-3
CDR3nt: TGCGCCAGCAGCCAAGTCGGCAGGGATGTAGGAAACACCATATATTTT
CDR3aa: CASSQVGRDVGNTIYF

d_gene: -
v_gene: TRBV10-3
abundance: -
j_gene: TRBJ2-4
CDR3nt: TGTGCCATCAGTGAGTCGGGATGGGGGGAAAACATTCAGTACTTC
CDR3aa: CAISESGWGENIQYF

d_gene: -
v_gene: TRBV9
abundance: -
j_gene: TRBJ2-7
CDR3nt: TGTGCCAGCAGCGTAGAGGGGGGGCTCGCCTACGAGCAGTACTTC
CDR3aa: CASSVEGGLAYEQYF

d_gene: TRBD2
v_gene: TRBV6-1
abundance: -
j_gene: TRBJ2-7
CDR3nt: TGTGCCAGCAGTCCCGGGGGGAAATCCTACGAGCAGTACTTC
CDR3aa: CASSPGGKSYEQYF

d_gene: TRBD1
v_gene: TRBV11-2
abundance: -
j_gene: TRBJ1-2
CDR3nt: TGTGCCAGCAGCCCGCGGGGCCGAGACAGGGGGGGCTACACCTTC
CDR3aa: CASSPRGRDRGGYTF

d_gene: TRBD1
v_gene: TRBV11-2
abundance: -
j_gene: TRBJ2-2
CDR3nt: TGTGCCAGCAGCTTAGTGCGTTTCGGACAGGGGACCGGGGAGCTGTTTTTT
CDR3aa: CASSLVRFGQGTGELFF

d_gene: TRBD1
v_gene: TRBV27
abundance: -
j_gene: TRBJ1-2
CDR3nt: TGTGCCAGCAGTCCGCATCAGACAGGGAATAACTATGGCTACACCTTC
CDR3aa: CASSPHQTGNNYGYTF

d_gene: TRBD1
v_gene: TRBV6-6
abundance: -
j_gene: TRBJ2-3
CDR3nt: TGTGCCAGCAGTTACGGTGACAGGGTTTCAGATACGCAGTATTTT
CDR3aa: CASSYGDRVSDTQYF

d_gene: -
v_gene: TRBV5-1
abundance: few
j_gene: TRBJ1-1
CDR3nt: TGCGCCAGCAGCTCGGATCGGCCCGCGGTGAACACTGAAGCTTTCTTT
CDR3aa: CASSSDRPAVNTEAFF

d_gene: -
v_gene: TRBV4-1
abundance: once
j_gene: TRBJ2-7
CDR3nt: TGCGCCAGCAGCCAAGGCAGGGAGGAACTCCACGAGCAGTACTTC
CDR3aa: CASSQGREELHEQYF

d_gene: TRBD1
v_gene: TRBV5-8
abundance: -
j_gene: TRBJ2-3
CDR3nt: TGTGCCAGCAGCTTGGCGGGCCAGGGGGCGACGACAGATACGCAGTATTTT
CDR3aa: CASSLAGQGATTDTQYF

d_gene: TRBD1
v_gene: TRBV30
abundance: -
j_gene: TRBJ2-7
CDR3nt: TGTGCCTGGAGTAAACAACACAGGGGGAGCTCCTACGAGCAGTACTTC
CDR3aa: CAWSKQHRGSSYEQYF

d_gene: -
v_gene: TRBV5-1
abundance: -
j_gene: TRBJ2-7
CDR3nt: TGCGCCAGCAGCCCTGGTGGTGGTTTTCGGTACGAGCAGTACTTC
CDR3aa: CASSPGGGFRYEQYF